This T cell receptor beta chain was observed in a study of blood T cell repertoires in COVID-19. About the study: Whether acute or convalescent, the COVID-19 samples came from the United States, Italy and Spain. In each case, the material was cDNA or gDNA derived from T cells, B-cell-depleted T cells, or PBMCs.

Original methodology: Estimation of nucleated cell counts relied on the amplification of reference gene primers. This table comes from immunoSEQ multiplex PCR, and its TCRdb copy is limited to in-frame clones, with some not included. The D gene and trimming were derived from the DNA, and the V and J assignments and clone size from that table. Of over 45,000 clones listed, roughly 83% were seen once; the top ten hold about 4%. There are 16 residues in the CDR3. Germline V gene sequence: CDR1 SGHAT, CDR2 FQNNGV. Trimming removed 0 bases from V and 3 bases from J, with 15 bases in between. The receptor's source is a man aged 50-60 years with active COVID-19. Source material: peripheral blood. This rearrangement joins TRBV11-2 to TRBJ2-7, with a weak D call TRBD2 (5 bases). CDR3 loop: CASSLDFPSGGYEQYF. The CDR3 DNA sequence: TGTGCCAGCAGCTTAGATTTCCCCTCAGGAGGCTACGAGCAGTACTTC.